This T cell receptor beta chain was identified in a study of cytomegalovirus exposure and HLA in healthy donors. Study-wide findings and caveats: One variant, a missense change in DCLRE1C, was linked in a later analysis to TCR beta V- and J-gene trimming. In vitro assays verified that a few CMV-associated chains recognized CMV antigens specifically. In most subjects, TCR beta sequences reportedly gave accurate predictions of HLA-A and HLA-B alleles.

Both 60 Vbeta primers and 13 Jbeta primers went into the PCR. Sequencing was performed with immunoSEQ multiplex PCR; in TCRdb, only in-frame clones are kept and a portion is missing. The sample yields about 70,000 clones, roughly 71% seen once. Turning to this clone: Antigen unknown.

The CDR3 has 14 residues. V dropped 10 bases and J dropped 5; count of bases not matched to a gene: 9. Germline V gives CDR1 ENHRY, CDR2 SYGVKD. The sequencing input was PBMCs. This clonotype was sampled from a woman aged 55-70 years in good health and CMV-seropositive. The chain combines TRBV10-3 with TRBJ2-3, with 10 bases fitting TRBD1. The CDR3 sequence: CATTGTGAGDTQYF. CDR3 DNA sequence: TGTGCCACCACCGGGACAGGGGCTGGAGATACGCAGTATTTT.